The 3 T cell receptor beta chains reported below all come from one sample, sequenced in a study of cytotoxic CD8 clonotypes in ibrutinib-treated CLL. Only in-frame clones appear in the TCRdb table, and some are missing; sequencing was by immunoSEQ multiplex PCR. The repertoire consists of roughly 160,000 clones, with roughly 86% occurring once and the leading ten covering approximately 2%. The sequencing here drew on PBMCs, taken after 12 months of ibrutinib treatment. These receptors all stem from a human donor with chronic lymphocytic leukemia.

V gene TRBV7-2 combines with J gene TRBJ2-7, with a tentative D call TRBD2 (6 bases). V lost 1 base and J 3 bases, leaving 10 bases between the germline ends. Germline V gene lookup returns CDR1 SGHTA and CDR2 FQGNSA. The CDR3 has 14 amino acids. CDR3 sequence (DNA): TGTGCCAGCAGCTTAGACGGGGGAAACTACGAGCAGTACTTC. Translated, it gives CASSLDGGNYEQYF.

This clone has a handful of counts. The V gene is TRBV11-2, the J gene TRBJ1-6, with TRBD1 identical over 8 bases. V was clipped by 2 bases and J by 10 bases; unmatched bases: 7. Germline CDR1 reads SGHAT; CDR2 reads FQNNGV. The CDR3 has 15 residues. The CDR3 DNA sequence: TGTGCCAGCAGCTTATCGGGAGGGACAGGATCACCCCTCCACTTT. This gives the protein CASSLSGGTGSPLHF.

The chain's CDR3 is CASFWEVARATQYF. The CDR3 bases are TGTGCCAGCTTTTGGGAGGTAGCCCGCGCAACCCAGTACTTC. The chain uses TRBV6-1 and TRBJ2-5; possible D gene TRBD2, 6 bases. This CDR3 is built from 14 residues. In germline, CDR1 is MNHNS, CDR2 SASEGT. V was trimmed by 8 bases and J by 8 bases, leaving 21 bases between them.